The 2 T cell receptor beta chains listed next were all sequenced from one sample in a study of response to subunit inactivated influenza vaccine. From the RT-PCR reads, TCRdb called clonotypes with MiXCR, one entry per CDR3 protein. Here the sample spans about 620,000 distinct CDR3 sequences, approximately 10% being singletons. The sample also formed part of further work on T cells expressing NK-cell markers. From that report: UMIs were included in TCR beta cDNA generated by 5'RACE template switching.

The sequencing used PBMCs from blood, collected on the day of vaccination. The receptors stem from a man aged 50 to 59 who received an inactivated influenza vaccine.

This clonotype was counted between two and nine times. This chain joins TRBV5-1 and TRBJ1-1; D gene ambiguous. Trimming shortened V by 0 bases and J by 0 bases, and 6 bases separated the two germline ends. The CDR3 length is 14 residues. Germline lookup yields CDR1 SGHRS and CDR2 YFSETQ. CDR3: CASSLVTMNTEAFF. The CDR3 DNA reads as TGCGCCAGCAGCTTGGTGACAATGAACACTGAAGCTTTCTTT.

The rearrangement uses TRBV7-2 and TRBJ2-6; D gene uncertain. V gave up 2 bases and J gave up 9 bases, with 8 bases separating them. The CDR3 runs 13 residues. Germline lookup yields CDR1 SGHTA and CDR2 FQGNSA. CDR3 amino acids: CASSLRVDNVLTF. CDR3 bases: TGTGCCAGCAGCTTACGGGTTGACAACGTCCTGACTTTC.